This entry is about one T cell receptor beta chain. What it binds is not known. These data come from a study of graft-versus-host responses after intestinal transplantation. At the level of the study: The transplants performed in recipients were multivisceral, liver-intestinal, or isolated intestinal. Study outcomes and limitations: Detection of GvH clones occurred in recipient marrow, and some had their first appearance in ileum or blood.

Assay: immunoSEQ multiplex PCR; the TCRdb copy retains only in-frame clones and omits some. The data contain about 12,000 clones, around three quarters of them singletons. The graft tissue was processed, and this released both intraepithelial and lamina propria lymphocytes. CDR1 is SGHNT, CDR2 YYREEE, per germline (reference sequence). The V gene end was trimmed by 2 bases and the J gene end by 4 bases; junction bases not matched to a gene: 3. The CDR3 length is 14 residues. The source is a human patient who received an intestinal transplant, so some T cells may come from the graft donor. The sequenced sample was ileum tissue, obtained more than 140 days after intestinal transplantation. The J gene is TRBJ2-1, the V gene TRBV5-4, with 7 positions matching TRBD2. The CDR3 DNA is TGTGCCAGCAGCTTCGGAGCGGGATACAATGAGCAGTTCTTC. Translation: CASSFGAGYNEQFF.